The TCR beta chain under discussion was sequenced for a study of T cell responses to AZD1222 COVID-19 vaccine. Study-level background: Timing groups of about 4 and about 12 weeks for second doses were pooled.

General study results and limits: After the peak T cell response, and only then, were repertoires sampled. Of the AZD1222 recipients, only five to seven were seropositive at baseline. The donor cohort was predominantly white British with a female majority, and clonal diversity may have been underestimated.

Worth noting for this clone: The target antigen is unknown.

Only in-frame clones appear in the TCRdb table, and some are missing; sequencing was by immunoSEQ multiplex PCR. In the table there are some 120,000 clones, around 90% of which are singletons. This CDR3 has 14 amino acids. Looked up from germline, CDR1 is MNHEY and CDR2 is SMNVEV (reference sequence). V was trimmed by 5 bases and J by 4 bases, leaving 15 bases between them. This chain links TRBV27 with TRBJ2-7; tentatively, D is TRBD1 or TRBD2 (6 bases each). Sequences were derived from peripheral blood, sampled on day 0 of AZD1222 vaccination. The receptor was isolated from an adult in good health. The CDR3 spells CASSPPGAGYEQYF. The CDR3 DNA reads TGTGCCAGCAGTCCCCCGGGGGCCGGATACGAGCAGTACTTC.